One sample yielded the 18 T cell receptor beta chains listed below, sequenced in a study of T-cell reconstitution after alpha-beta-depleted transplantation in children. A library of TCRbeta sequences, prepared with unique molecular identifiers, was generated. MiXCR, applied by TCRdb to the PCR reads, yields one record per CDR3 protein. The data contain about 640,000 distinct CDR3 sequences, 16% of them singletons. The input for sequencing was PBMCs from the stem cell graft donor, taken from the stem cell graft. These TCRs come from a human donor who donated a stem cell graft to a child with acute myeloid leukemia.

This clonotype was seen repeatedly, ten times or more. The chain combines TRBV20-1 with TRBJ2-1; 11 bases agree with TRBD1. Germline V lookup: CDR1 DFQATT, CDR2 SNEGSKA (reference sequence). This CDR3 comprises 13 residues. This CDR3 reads CAGQGAADNEQFF. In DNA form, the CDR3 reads TGCGCAGGACAGGGGGCCGCCGACAATGAGCAGTTCTTC.

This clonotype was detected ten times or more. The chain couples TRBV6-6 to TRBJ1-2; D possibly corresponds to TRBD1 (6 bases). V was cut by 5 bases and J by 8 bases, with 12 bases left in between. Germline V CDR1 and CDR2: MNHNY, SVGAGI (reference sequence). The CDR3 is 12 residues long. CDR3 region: CASSNSGEGYTF. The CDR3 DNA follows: TGTGCCAGCAGTAATTCAGGGGAGGGCTACACCTTC.

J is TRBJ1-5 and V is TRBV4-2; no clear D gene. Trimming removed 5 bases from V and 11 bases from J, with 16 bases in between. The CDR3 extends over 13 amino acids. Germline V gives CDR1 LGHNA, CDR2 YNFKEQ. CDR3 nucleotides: TGTGCCAGCAGCTCCACCGACGGATCGTCCCAGCATTTT. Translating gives CASSSTDGSSQHF.

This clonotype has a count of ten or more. The CDR3 reads CATSVADRVDYGYTF. CDR3 nucleotides: TGTGCCACCAGCGTCGCCGACAGGGTAGACTATGGCTACACCTTC. This sequence joins TRBV15 and TRBJ1-2; 7 nucleotides align to TRBD1. Germline V gene data show CDR1 as LNHNV and CDR2 as YYDKDF (reference sequence). CDR3 length equals 15 residues. After removal of 5 bases from V and 3 bases from J, the junction contained 9 bases not matched to a gene. The full variable domain, its missing parts supplied by reference TRBV15 and TRBJ1-2, is DAMVIQNPRYQVTQFGKPVTLSCSQTLNHNVMYWYQQKSSQAPKLLFHYYDKDFNNEADTPDNFQSRRPNTSFCFLDIRSPGLGDTAMYLCATSVADRVDYGYTFGSGTRLTVV.

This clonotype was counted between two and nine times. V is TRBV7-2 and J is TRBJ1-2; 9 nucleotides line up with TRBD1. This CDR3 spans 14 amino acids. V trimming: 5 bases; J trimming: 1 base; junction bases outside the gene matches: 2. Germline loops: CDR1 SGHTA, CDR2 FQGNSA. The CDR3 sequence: CASSHRGLNYGYTF. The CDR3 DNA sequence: TGTGCCAGCAGCCACAGGGGGCTTAACTATGGCTACACCTTC.

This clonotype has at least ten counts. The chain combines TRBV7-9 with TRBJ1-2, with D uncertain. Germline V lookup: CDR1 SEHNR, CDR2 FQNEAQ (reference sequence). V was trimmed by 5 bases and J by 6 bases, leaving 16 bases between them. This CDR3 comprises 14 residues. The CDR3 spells CASSTSAPRDGYTF. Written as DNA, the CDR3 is TGTGCCAGCAGCACCTCTGCACCCCGGGATGGCTACACCTTC.

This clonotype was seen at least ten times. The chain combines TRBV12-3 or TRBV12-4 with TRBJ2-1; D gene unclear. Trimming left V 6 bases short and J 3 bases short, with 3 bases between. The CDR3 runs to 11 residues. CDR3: CASSFYNEQFF. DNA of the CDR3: TGTGCCAGCAGCTTCTACAATGAGCAGTTCTTC.

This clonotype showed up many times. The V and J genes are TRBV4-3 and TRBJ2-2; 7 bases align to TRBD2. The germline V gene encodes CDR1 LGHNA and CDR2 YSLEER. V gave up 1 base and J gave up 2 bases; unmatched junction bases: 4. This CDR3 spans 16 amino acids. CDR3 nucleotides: TGCGCCAGCAGCCAAGGGGACTATCTCAACACCGGGGAGCTGTTTTTT. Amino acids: CASSQGDYLNTGELFF.

CDR3 loop: CATSRARNRRDAEAFF. In DNA, the CDR3 is TGTGCCACCAGCAGAGCAAGAAATCGCCGGGACGCTGAAGCTTTCTTT. The chain carries TRBV15 and TRBJ1-1; weak D call: TRBD1 (5 bases). The CDR3 is 16 amino acids. Germline CDR1 is LNHNV and CDR2 is YYDKDF (reference sequence). With 1 base removed from V and 6 bases from J, the gap between germline ends came to 18 bases.

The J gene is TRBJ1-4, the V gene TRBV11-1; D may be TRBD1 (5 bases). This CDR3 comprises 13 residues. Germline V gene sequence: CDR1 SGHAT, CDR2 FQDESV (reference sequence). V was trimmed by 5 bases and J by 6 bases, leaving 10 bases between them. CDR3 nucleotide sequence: TGTGCCAGCAGCACCGGGACGGATGAAAAACTGTTTTTT. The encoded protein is CASSTGTDEKLFF.

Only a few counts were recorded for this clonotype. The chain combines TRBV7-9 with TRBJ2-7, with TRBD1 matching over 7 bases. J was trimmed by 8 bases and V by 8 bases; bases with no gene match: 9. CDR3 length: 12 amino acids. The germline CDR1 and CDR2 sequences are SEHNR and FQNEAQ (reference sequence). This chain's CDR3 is CASAPGTAQQYV. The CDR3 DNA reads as TGTGCCAGCGCCCCCGGGACAGCTCAGCAGTACGTC.

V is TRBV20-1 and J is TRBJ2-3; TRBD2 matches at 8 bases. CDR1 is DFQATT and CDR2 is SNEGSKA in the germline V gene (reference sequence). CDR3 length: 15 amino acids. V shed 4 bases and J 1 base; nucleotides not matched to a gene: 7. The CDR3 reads CSATPGTSGTDTQYF. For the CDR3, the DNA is TGCAGTGCTACCCCCGGGACTAGTGGCACAGATACGCAGTATTTT.

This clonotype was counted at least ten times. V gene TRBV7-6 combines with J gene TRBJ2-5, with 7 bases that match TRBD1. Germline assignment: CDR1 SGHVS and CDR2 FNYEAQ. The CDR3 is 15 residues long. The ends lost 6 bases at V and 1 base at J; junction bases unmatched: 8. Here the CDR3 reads CASRNFGTAQETQYF. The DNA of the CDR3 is TGTGCCAGCAGGAACTTTGGGACAGCCCAAGAGACCCAGTACTTC. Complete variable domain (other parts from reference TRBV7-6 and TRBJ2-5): GAGVSQSPRYKVTKRGQDVALRCDPISGHVSLYWYRQALGQGPEFLTYFNYEAQQDKSGLPNDRFSAERPEGSISTLTIQRTEQRDSAMYRCASRNFGTAQETQYFGPGTRLLVL.

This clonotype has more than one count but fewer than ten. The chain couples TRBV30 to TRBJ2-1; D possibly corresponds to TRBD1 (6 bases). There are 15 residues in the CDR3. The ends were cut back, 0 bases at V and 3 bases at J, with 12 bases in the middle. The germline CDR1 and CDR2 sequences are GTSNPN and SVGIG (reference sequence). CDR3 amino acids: CAWSVPTGSYNEQFF. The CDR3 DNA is TGTGCCTGGAGTGTTCCGACAGGTAGCTACAATGAGCAGTTCTTC. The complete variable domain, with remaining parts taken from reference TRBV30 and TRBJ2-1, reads SQTIHQWPATLVQPVGSPLSLECTVEGTSNPNLYWYRQAAGRGLQLLFYSVGIGQISSEVPQNLSASRPQDRQFILSSKKLLLSDSGFYLCAWSVPTGSYNEQFFGPGTRLTVL.

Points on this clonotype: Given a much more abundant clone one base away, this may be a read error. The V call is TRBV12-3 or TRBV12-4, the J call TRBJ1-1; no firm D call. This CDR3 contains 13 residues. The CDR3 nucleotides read TGTGCCAGCAGTTTATTACAGAACTCTGAAGCTTTCTTT. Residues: CASSLLQNSEAFF.

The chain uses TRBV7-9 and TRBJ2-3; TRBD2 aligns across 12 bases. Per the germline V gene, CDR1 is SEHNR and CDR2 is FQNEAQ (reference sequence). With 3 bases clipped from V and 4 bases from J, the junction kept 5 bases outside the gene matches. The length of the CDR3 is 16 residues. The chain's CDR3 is CASSFLAGGQADTQYF. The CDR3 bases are TGTGCCAGCAGCTTCCTAGCGGGGGGGCAGGCAGATACGCAGTATTTT. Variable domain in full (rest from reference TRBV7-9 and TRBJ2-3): DTGVSQNPRHKITKRGQNVTFRCDPISEHNRLYWYRQTLGQGPEFLTYFQNEAQLEKSRLLSDRFSAERPKGSFSTLEIQRTEQGDSAMYLCASSFLAGGQADTQYFGPGTRLTVL.

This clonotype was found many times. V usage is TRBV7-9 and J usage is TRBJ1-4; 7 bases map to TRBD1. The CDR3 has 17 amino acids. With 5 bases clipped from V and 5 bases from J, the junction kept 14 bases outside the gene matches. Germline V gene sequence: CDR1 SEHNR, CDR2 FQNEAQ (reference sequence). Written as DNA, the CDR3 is TGTGCCAGCAGCCCAAGTAGGGGGACAGAGGAGAATGAAAAACTGTTTTTT. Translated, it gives CASSPSRGTEENEKLFF.

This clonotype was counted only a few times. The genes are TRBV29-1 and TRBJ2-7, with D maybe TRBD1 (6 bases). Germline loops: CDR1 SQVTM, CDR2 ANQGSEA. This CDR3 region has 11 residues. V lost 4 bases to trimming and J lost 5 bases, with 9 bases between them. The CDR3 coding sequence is TGCAGCGTTGGTACAGGGCACGAGCAGTACGTC. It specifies CSVGTGHEQYV.